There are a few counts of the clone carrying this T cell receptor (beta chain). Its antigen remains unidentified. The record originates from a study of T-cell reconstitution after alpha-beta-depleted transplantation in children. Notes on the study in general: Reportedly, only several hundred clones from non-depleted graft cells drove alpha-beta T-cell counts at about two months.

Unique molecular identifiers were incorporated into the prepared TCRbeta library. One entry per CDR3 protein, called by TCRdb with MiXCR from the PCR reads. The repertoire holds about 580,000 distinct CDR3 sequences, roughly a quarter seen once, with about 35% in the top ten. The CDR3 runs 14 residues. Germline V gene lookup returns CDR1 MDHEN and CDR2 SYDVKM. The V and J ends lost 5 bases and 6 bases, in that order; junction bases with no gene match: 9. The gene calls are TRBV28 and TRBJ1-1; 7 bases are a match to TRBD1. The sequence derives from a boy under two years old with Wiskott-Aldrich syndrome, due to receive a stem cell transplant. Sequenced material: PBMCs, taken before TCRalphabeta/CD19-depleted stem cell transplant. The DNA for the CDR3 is TGTGCCAGCAGTCCGACAGGGATTTCATCTGAAGCTTTCTTT. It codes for CASSPTGISSEAFF.